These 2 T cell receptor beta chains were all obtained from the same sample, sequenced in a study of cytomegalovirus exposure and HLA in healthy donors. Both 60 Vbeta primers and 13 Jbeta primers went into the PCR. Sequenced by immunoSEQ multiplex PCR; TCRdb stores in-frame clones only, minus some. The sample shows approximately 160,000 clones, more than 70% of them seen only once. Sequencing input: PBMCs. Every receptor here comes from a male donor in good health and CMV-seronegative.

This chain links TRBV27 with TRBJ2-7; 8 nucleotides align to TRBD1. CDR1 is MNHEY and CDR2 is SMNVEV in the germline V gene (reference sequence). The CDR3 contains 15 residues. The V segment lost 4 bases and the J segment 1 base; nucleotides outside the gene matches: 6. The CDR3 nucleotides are TGTGCCAGCAGTTCGGGACAGGCCGGGTCCTACGAGCAGTACTTC. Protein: CASSSGQAGSYEQYF.

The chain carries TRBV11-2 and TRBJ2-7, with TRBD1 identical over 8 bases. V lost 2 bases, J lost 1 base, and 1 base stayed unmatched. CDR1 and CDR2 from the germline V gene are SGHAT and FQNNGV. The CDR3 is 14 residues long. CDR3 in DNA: TGTGCCAGCAGCTTAAGGACAGGGTCCTACGAGCAGTACTTC. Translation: CASSLRTGSYEQYF.